This T cell receptor beta chain was profiled in a study of T cells in Graves' hyperthyroidism and ophthalmopathy. This CDR3 spans 15 amino acids. Trimming took off 0 bases at V and 4 bases at J, with 15 bases between the two ends. CDR1 is GTSNPN, CDR2 SVGIG, per germline (reference sequence). Amplification of TCR beta CDR3 regions used RNA as the template. In the first-round RT-PCR of the TCR CDR3, the HTBI primer set was used. TCRdb re-analysed the multiplex PCR reads in MiXCR, keeping a single row per CDR3 protein. The sample has roughly 720,000 distinct CDR3 sequences, 17% seen once; the top ten hold 15% to 18%.

The sequencing sample was made of blood. The TCR was taken from a man aged 50 or older with Graves' hyperthyroidism. The V and J genes are TRBV30 and TRBJ1-1; a weak D match, TRBD1 (6 bases). CDR3 sequence (DNA): TGTGCCTGGAGTGTTTATCGGGGGGCAAGCACTGAAGCTTTCTTT. Translating it yields CAWSVYRGASTEAFF.